This TCR beta chain was recovered during a study of shared clonotypes between healthy human individuals. Across the whole study: Each donor's CD4 naive and CD4 memory cells filled three plates apiece, CD8 naive two, and CD8 memory one.

Clones were read by immunoSEQ multiplex PCR, and TCRdb kept only the in-frame ones, dropping some. The table lists 2.5 million or so clones, 90% to 95% of them singletons. CDR3 length: 14 residues. The germline V gene encodes CDR1 SQVTM and CDR2 ANQGSEA. V gave up 6 bases and J gave up 5 bases, with 19 bases separating them. The sequence was obtained from a man younger than 30 in good health. The chain joins TRBV29-1 to TRBJ1-1; tentatively, D is TRBD1 (6 bases). The specimen was naive CD4+ T cells sorted from blood. Noted subset: CD45RA+ positively selected. The CDR3: CSVEDRRARTEAFF. The CDR3 DNA follows: TGCAGCGTCGAGGACAGACGGGCAAGGACTGAAGCTTTCTTT.